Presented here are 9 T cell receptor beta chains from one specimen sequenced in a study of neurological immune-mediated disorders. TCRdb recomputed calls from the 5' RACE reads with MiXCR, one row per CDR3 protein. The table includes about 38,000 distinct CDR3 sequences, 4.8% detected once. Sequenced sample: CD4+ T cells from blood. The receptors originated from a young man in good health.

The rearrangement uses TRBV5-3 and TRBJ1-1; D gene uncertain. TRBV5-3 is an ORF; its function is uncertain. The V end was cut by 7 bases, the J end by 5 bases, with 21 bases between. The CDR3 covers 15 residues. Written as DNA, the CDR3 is TGTGCCAGACCCGCCGTGTGGAGGTGGTGGACTGAAGCTTTCTTT. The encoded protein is CARPAVWRWWTEAFF.

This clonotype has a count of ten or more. This CDR3 is CASSLDGQENTEAFF. CDR3 nucleotide sequence: TGCGCCAGCAGCTTGGATGGGCAGGAGAACACTGAAGCTTTCTTT. The genes are TRBV5-1 and TRBJ1-1; D remains ambiguous. V was clipped by 0 bases and J by 1 base, with 10 bases between them. Germline V lookup: CDR1 SGHRS, CDR2 YFSETQ. The CDR3 consists of 15 residues.

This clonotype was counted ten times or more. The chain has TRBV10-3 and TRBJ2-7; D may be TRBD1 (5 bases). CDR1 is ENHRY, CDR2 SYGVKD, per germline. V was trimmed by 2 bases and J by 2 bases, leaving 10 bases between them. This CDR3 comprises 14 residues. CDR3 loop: CAISEARATYEQYF. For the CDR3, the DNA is TGTGCCATCAGTGAGGCCAGGGCCACCTACGAGCAGTACTTC.

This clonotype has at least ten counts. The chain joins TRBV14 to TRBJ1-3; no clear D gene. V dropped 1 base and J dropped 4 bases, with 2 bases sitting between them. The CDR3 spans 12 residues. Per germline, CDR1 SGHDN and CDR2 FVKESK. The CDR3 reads CASSQAGNTIYF. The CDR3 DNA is TGTGCCAGCAGCCAAGCGGGAAACACCATATATTTT.

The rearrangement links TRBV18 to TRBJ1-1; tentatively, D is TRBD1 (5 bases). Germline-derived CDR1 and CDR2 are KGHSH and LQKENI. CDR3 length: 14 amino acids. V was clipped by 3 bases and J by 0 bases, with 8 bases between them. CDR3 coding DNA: TGTGCCAGCTCACCCACGGACATGAACACTGAAGCTTTCTTT. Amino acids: CASSPTDMNTEAFF.

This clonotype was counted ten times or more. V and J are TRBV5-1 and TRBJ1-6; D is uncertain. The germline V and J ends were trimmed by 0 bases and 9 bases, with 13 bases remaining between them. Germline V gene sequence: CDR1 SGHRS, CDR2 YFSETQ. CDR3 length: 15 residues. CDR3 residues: CASSLAPGLSSPLHF. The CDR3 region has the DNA TGCGCCAGCAGCTTGGCCCCGGGTTTGAGTTCACCCCTCCACTTT.

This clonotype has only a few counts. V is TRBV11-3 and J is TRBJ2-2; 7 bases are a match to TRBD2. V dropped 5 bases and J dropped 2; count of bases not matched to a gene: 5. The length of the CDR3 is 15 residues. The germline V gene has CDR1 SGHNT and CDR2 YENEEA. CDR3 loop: CASSAGRVNTGELFF. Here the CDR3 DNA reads TGTGCCAGCAGCGCAGGGAGGGTAAACACCGGGGAGCTGTTTTTT.

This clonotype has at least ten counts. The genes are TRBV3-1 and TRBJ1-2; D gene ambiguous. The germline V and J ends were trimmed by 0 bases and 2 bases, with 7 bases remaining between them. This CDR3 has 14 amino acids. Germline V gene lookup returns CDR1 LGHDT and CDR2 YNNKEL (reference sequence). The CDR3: CASSQDAGNYGYTF. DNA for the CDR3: TGTGCCAGCAGCCAAGATGCGGGGAACTATGGCTACACCTTC.

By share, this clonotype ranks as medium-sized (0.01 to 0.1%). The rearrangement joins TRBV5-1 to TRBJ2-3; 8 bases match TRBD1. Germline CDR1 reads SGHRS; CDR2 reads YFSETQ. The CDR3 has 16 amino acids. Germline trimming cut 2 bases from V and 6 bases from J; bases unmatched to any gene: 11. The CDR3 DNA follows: TGCGCCAGCAGCTTCGCATTACAGGGGGGCTTGGATACGCAGTATTTT. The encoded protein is CASSFALQGGLDTQYF.